The 17 T cell receptor beta chains listed next were all sequenced from one sample in a study of blood T cell repertoires in COVID-19 (dated by TCRdb to 2020 to 2022). The library was made by the immunoSEQ multiplex PCR assay. TCRdb's version of the immuneACCESS table is confined to in-frame rearrangements and falls short of the full clone set. An unresolved V gene accounts for under half of the shortfall where checked; the remainder is of unknown origin. Here the sample has 160,000 or so clones; roughly nine tenths occur a single time. The ten largest account for about 3.9% of the sample. Specimen: peripheral blood. These TCRs come from a woman in her seventies with acute or convalescent COVID-19.

The chain combines TRBV7-2 with TRBJ1-4, with D hard to call. The CDR3 covers 13 residues. The germline V gene encodes CDR1 SGHTA and CDR2 FQGNSA. The V end was cut by 4 bases, the J end by 0 bases, with 3 bases between. CDR3 in DNA: TGTGCCAGCAGCTCCACAACTAATGAAAAACTGTTTTTT. This gives the protein CASSSTTNEKLFF.

This clone showed up just once. The V gene is TRBV4-2, the J gene TRBJ1-1; D uncertain. CDR1 is LGHNA, CDR2 YNFKEQ, per germline. V was pared by 2 bases and J by 3 bases, with 10 bases between. The CDR3 spans 14 residues. CDR3 residues: CASSQPTTYTEAFF. CDR3 nucleotides: TGTGCCAGCAGCCAACCAACCACATACACTGAAGCTTTCTTT.

The CDR3 nucleotides read TGTGCCAGCAGCTCCCGGTATCTCGGGGAGGGCACTGAAGCTTTCTTT. Translated: CASSSRYLGEGTEAFF. The rearrangement uses TRBV7-8 and TRBJ1-1; no definite D call. The V gene's germline CDR1 is SGHVS and CDR2 FQNEAQ. V shed 4 bases and J shed 4 bases, with 19 bases lying between them. The CDR3 runs 16 residues.

A single count supports this clone. The V gene is TRBV21-1, the J gene TRBJ1-4; the D segment call TRBD1 is taken from the table without a DNA check. TRBV21-1 counts as a pseudogene. The CDR3 has 14 residues. CDR3 region: CASRKAGTDEKLFF. CDR3 DNA sequence: TGTGCCAGCAGGAAAGCCGGGACAGACGAAAAACTGTTTTTT.

This rearrangement joins TRBV19 to TRBJ1-1, with D maybe TRBD1 (6 bases). This CDR3 comprises 14 residues. Trimming pared 6 bases from V and 1 base from J, leaving 12 bases between. Germline values: CDR1 LNHDA, CDR2 SQIVND (reference sequence). In nucleotides, the CDR3 is TGTGCCAGTAGGGGGACACCAAAGAACACTGAAGCTTTCTTT. Residues: CASRGTPKNTEAFF.

This clone came up a few times. J is TRBJ2-5 and V is TRBV18; no definite D call. The length of the CDR3 is 14 residues. Germline V lookup: CDR1 KGHSH, CDR2 LQKENI. The ends were cut back, 3 bases at V and 1 base at J, with 9 bases in the middle. Written as DNA, the CDR3 is TGTGCCAGCTCACCGCGGCAGCCCCAAGAGACCCAGTACTTC. Translation gives CASSPRQPQETQYF.

This chain uses TRBV5-1 with TRBJ1-6; TRBD1 agrees at 7 bases. V gave up 2 bases and J gave up 5 bases; unmatched junction bases: 7. CDR3 length equals 16 residues. Germline loops: CDR1 SGHRS, CDR2 YFSETQ. CDR3 nucleotide sequence: TGCGCCAGCAGCTTACTCCCCGGACAGGATAATTCACCCCTCCACTTT. Protein sequence: CASSLLPGQDNSPLHF.

The chain has TRBV6-1 and TRBJ2-2, with 7 positions matching TRBD2. The CDR3 has 17 residues. The germline CDR1 and CDR2 sequences are MNHNS and SASEGT. The ends lost 1 base at V and 4 bases at J; junction bases unmatched: 9. The CDR3 nucleotides read TGTGCCAGCAGTGAAGATTTGAGCGGGGCGGGCACCGGGGAGCTGTTTTTT. Translating gives CASSEDLSGAGTGELFF.

This clone came up a few times. This chain connects TRBV4-3 to TRBJ2-7, with a tentative D call TRBD1 (5 bases). CDR3 length: 16 residues. V was shortened by 5 bases and J by 2 bases, with 19 bases between the two germline ends. The germline V gene encodes CDR1 LGHNA and CDR2 YSLEER. The CDR3 protein is CASSAETGRAAYEQYF. Written as DNA, the CDR3 is TGCGCCAGCAGCGCAGAAACCGGCAGGGCCGCCTACGAGCAGTACTTC.

The chain combines TRBV6-5 with TRBJ1-1, with D perhaps matching TRBD1 (6 bases). Germline V gene lookup returns CDR1 MNHEY and CDR2 SVGAGI. This CDR3 has 15 amino acids. Trimming pared 2 bases from V and 0 bases from J, leaving 10 bases between. The CDR3 bases are TGTGCCAGCAGTTACCCAGGACAGCTGAACACTGAAGCTTTCTTT. Protein product: CASSYPGQLNTEAFF.

As concerns this clone: An end of the junction does not agree with germline; a read error may underlie this. The rearrangement joins TRBV5-1 to TRBJ2-1; 10 bases fit TRBD1. Germline V gives CDR1 SGHRS, CDR2 YFSETQ. This CDR3 has 15 amino acids. This CDR3 reads CASSLGQGFRNEQFF. CDR3 bases: TGCGCCAGCAGTTTGGGACAGGGGTTTCGGAATGAGCAGTTCTTC.

The chain links TRBV7-8 to TRBJ1-4; D might be TRBD1 (6 bases). Germline loops: CDR1 SGHVS, CDR2 FQNEAQ. The CDR3 length is 13 residues. Trimming pared 1 base from V and 7 bases from J, leaving 7 bases between. CDR3 bases: TGTGCCAGCAGCTTAGAAGGGGGTGAAAAACTGTTTTTT. This gives the protein CASSLEGGEKLFF.

This clone occurred a few times. This chain links TRBV6-1 with TRBJ1-1; maybe TRBD1 (5 bases). The CDR3 length is 17 residues. CDR1 and CDR2 (germline): MNHNS, SASEGT. V lost 0 bases, J lost 2 bases, and 16 bases lay in between. CDR3 bases: TGTGCCAGCAGTGAAGCCGAGTGGGTGACAGTTAACACTGAAGCTTTCTTT. This gives the protein CASSEAEWVTVNTEAFF.

The rearrangement links TRBV28 to TRBJ1-1, with D possibly matching TRBD1 (5 bases). Germline CDR1 and CDR2: MDHEN and SYDVKM. The CDR3 is 16 amino acids. Between the trimmed V and J ends, which lost 3 bases and 1 base, there was a span of 15 bases. CDR3 in DNA: TGTGCCAGCAGTTTTGTTCTCGGCAGGGAGAACACTGAAGCTTTCTTT. Protein: CASSFVLGRENTEAFF.

The chain carries TRBV25-1 and TRBJ1-3; D is uncertain. The V end lost 4 bases, the J end lost 7 bases, and 14 bases lay between the germline ends. The germline CDR1 and CDR2 sequences are MGHDK and SYGVNS. This CDR3 spans 14 amino acids. The CDR3 region has the DNA TGTGCCAGCAGTGTAGGTCAACAGAGCAACACCATATATTTT. It codes for CASSVGQQSNTIYF. Supplemented by reference TRBV25-1 and TRBJ1-3, the full variable domain reads EADIYQTPRYLVIGTGKKITLECSQTMGHDKMYWYQQDPGMELHLIHYSYGVNSTEKGDLSSESTVSRIRTEHFPLTLESARPSHTSQYLCASSVGQQSNTIYFGEGSWLTVV.

The chain recombines TRBV7-9 with TRBJ1-5; the D gene is possibly TRBD1 (5 bases). This CDR3 has 14 amino acids. In germline, CDR1 is SEHNR, CDR2 FQNEAQ (reference sequence). V was trimmed by 2 bases and J by 4 bases, leaving 9 bases between them. CDR3 residues: CASSLQGPNQPQHF. The CDR3 coding sequence is TGTGCCAGCAGCTTACAGGGTCCGAATCAGCCCCAGCATTTT.

This CDR3 reads CASSHTPDRSGNTIYF. The DNA for the CDR3 is TGTGCCAGCAGCCATACACCCGACAGGTCTGGAAACACCATATATTTT. The chain uses TRBV7-2 and TRBJ1-3; D is perhaps TRBD1 (6 bases). V lost 5 bases and J lost 1, with 15 bases in between. The CDR3 runs 16 residues. Looked up from germline, CDR1 is SGHTA and CDR2 is FQGNSA.